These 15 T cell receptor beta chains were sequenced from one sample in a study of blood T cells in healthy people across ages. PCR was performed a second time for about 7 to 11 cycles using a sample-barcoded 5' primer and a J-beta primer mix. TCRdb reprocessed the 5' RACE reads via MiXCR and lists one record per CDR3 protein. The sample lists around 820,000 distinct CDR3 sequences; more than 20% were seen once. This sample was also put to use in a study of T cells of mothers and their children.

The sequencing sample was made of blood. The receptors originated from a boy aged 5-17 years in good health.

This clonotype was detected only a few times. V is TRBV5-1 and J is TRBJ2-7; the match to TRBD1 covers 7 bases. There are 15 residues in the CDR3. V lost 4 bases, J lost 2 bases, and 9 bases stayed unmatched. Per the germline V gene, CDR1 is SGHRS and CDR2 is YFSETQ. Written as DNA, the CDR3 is TGCGCCAGCAGCGCGACCACAGGGGCGACCTACGAGCAGTACTTC. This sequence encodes CASSATTGATYEQYF.

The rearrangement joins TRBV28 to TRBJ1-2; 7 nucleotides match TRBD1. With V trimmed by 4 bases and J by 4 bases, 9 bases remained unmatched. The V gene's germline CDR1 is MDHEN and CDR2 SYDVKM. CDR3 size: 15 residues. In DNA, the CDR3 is TGTGCCAGCAGTTCCCCTCCAGGGGGGGCCTATGGCTACACCTTC. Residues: CASSSPPGGAYGYTF.

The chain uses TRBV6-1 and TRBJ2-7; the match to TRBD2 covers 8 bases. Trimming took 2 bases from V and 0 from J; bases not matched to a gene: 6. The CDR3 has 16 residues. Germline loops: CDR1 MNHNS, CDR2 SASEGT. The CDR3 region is CASSELVGTSSYEQYF. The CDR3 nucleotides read TGTGCCAGCAGTGAATTGGTGGGGACTAGCTCCTACGAGCAGTACTTC.

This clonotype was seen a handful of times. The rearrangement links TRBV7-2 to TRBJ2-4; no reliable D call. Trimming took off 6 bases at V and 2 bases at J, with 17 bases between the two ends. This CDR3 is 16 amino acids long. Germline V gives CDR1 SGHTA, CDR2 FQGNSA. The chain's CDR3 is CASSPSPRVSKNIQYF. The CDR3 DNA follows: TGTGCCAGCAGTCCGAGCCCTAGGGTGTCCAAAAACATTCAGTACTTC.

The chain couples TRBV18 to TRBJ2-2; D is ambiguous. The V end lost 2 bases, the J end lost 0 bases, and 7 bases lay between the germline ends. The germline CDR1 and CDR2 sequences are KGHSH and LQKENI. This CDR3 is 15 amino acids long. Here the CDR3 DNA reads TGTGCCAGCTCACCAATGGCGGCGAACACCGGGGAGCTGTTTTTT. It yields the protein CASSPMAANTGELFF. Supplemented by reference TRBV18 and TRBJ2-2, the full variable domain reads NAGVMQNPRHLVRRRGQEARLRCSPMKGHSHVYWYRQLPEEGLKFMVYLQKENIIDESGMPKERFSAEFPKEGPSILRIQQVVRGDSAAYFCASSPMAANTGELFFGEGSRLTVL.

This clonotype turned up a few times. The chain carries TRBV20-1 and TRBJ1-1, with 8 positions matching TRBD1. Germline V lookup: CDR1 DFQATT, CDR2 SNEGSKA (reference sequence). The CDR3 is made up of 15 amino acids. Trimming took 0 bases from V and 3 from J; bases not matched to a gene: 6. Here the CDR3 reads CSARDPGRGHTEAFF. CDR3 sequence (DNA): TGCAGTGCTAGAGATCCTGGCAGGGGGCACACTGAAGCTTTCTTT.

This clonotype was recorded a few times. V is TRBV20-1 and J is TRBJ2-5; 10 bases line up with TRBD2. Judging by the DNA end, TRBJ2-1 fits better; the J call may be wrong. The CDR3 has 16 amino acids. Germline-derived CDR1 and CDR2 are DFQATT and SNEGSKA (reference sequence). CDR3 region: CSARVLSSGGYNEQFF. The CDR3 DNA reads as TGCAGTGCTAGAGTATTGTCTAGCGGGGGCTACAATGAGCAGTTCTTC.

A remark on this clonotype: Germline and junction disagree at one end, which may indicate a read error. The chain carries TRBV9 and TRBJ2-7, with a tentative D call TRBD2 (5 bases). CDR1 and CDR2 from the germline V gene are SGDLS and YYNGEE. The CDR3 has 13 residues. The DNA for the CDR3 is TGTGCCAGCAGCGAGCTCCGAGCTGGCGGGCAGTGCTTC. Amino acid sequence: CASSELRAGGQCF.

CDR3 region: CSVAWGGTQETQYF. In nucleotides, the CDR3 is TGCAGCGTCGCCTGGGGAGGGACCCAAGAGACCCAGTACTTC. This rearrangement joins TRBV29-1 to TRBJ2-5; TRBD2 aligns across 7 bases. Germline V gives CDR1 SQVTM, CDR2 ANQGSEA. V shed 6 bases, J shed 1 base, and the junction held 8 bases outside the gene matches. The length of the CDR3 is 14 residues. The full variable domain, completed using reference TRBV29-1 and TRBJ2-5, is SAVISQKPSRDICQRGTSLTIQCQVDSQVTMMFWYRQQPGQSLTLIATANQGSEATYESGFVIDKFPISRPNLTFSTLTVSNMSPEDSSIYLCSVAWGGTQETQYFGPGTRLLVL.

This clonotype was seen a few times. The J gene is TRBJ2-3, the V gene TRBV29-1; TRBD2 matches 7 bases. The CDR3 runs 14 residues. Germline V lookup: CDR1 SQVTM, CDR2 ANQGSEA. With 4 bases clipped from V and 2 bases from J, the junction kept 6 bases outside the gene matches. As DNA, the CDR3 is TGCAGCGTTGGTGGGGACTACCTCACAGATACGCAGTATTTT. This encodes CSVGGDYLTDTQYF.

The CDR3 region is CASSSYQGPGNTIYF. CDR3 bases: TGTGCCAGCAGCTCGTACCAGGGGCCGGGAAACACCATATATTTT. This chain joins TRBV7-9 and TRBJ1-3, with D maybe TRBD1 (6 bases). Between the trimmed V and J ends, which lost 4 bases and 4 bases, there was a span of 14 bases. This CDR3 comprises 15 residues. Germline CDR1 reads SEHNR; CDR2 reads FQNEAQ (reference sequence).

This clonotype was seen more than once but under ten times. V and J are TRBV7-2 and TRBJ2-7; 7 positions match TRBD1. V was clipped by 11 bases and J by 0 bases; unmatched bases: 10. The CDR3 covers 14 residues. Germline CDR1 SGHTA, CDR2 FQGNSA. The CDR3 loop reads CAGNRDRRSYEQYF. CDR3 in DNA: TGTGCCGGCAATCGGGACAGACGCTCCTACGAGCAGTACTTC.

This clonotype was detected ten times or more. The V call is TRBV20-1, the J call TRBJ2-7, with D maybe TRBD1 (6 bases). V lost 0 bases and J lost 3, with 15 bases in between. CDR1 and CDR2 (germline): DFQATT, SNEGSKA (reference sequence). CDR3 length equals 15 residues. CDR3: CSARDQGSYGYEQYF. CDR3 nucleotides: TGCAGTGCTAGAGATCAGGGGAGTTACGGCTACGAGCAGTACTTC.

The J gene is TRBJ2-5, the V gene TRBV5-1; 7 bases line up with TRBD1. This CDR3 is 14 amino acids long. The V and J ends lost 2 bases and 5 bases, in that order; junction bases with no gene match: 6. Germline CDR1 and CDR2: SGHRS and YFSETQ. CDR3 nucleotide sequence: TGCGCCAGCAGCTTATCGGTACAGGGGGAGACCCAGTACTTC. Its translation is CASSLSVQGETQYF.

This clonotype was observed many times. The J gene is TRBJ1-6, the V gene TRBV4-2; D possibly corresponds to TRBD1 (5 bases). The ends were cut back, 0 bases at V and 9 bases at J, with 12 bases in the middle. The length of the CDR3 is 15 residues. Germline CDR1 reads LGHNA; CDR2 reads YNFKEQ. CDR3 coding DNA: TGTGCCAGCAGCCAAGAGAGGGGAGGAACTTCACCCCTCCACTTT. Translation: CASSQERGGTSPLHF.